This entry lists 10 T cell receptor beta chains sequenced from one sample in a study of blood T cells in healthy people across ages. Next came a second PCR, run for about 6 to 11 cycles, which used a sample-barcoded 5' primer along with a J-beta primer mix. TCRdb passed the 5' RACE reads through MiXCR, listing each CDR3 protein once. The sample has about 1.6 million distinct CDR3 sequences, roughly 32% seen once. Sequencing was done on a sample of blood. These receptors originate from a woman aged 25 to 39 in good health.

The V gene is TRBV4-1, the J gene TRBJ1-1; TRBD1 aligns across 7 bases. CDR1 is MGHRA and CDR2 is YSYEKL in the germline V gene. CDR3 length equals 18 residues. V lost 1 base to trimming and J lost 0 bases; unmatched junction nucleotides: 11. CDR3 bases: TGCGCCAGCAGCCAAGCGTCCCGACCGGGACAGCTGAACACTGAAGCTTTCTTT. It encodes CASSQASRPGQLNTEAFF.

CDR3 nucleotide sequence: TGTGCCAGCAGCCAAGGAACCCTAGCAAAAGATACGCAGTATTTT. Translating gives CASSQGTLAKDTQYF. V is TRBV4-2 and J is TRBJ2-3, with D tentatively TRBD2 (5 bases). Germline CDR1 reads LGHNA; CDR2 reads YNFKEQ. Deletions cut 1 base from V and 5 bases from J, with 13 bases between. This CDR3 has 15 residues.

Points on this clonotype: One junction end disagrees with the germline gene, perhaps due to a read error. The CDR3: CASSPQGVPYNGQFF. CDR3 in DNA: TGTGCCAGCAGCCCCCAGGGGGTTCCCTACAATGGGCAGTTCTTC. The chain combines TRBV7-3 with TRBJ2-1; 7 nucleotides line up with TRBD1. Germline V CDR1 and CDR2: SGHTA, FQGTGA. This CDR3 is 15 amino acids long.

A few counts support this clonotype. An end of the junction does not agree with germline; a read error may underlie this. In nucleotides, the CDR3 is TGTGCCAGCAGCTTTCCCCTCCCCCGGACAGCGTCTTACGGGCAGTACTTC. This codes for CASSFPLPRTASYGQYF. The chain uses TRBV27 and TRBJ2-7; perhaps TRBD1 as D (6 bases). This CDR3 has 17 amino acids. The germline CDR1 and CDR2 sequences are MNHEY and SMNVEV (reference sequence).

This clonotype has a handful of counts. The J gene is TRBJ2-5, the V gene TRBV6-1; TRBD2 agrees at 8 bases. The DNA matches TRBJ2-7 better at its end, which makes the J call doubtful. This CDR3 comprises 15 residues. From germline, CDR1 is MNHNS and CDR2 SASEGT. CDR3 DNA sequence: TGTGCCAGCAGTGAAGGGGTTAGCGGGGCCTCCGAGCAGTACTTC. Translating it yields CASSEGVSGASEQYF.

V is TRBV18 and J is TRBJ1-5, with D uncertain. The germline gives CDR1 KGHSH, CDR2 LQKENI. Trimming cost V 5 bases and J 7 bases, with 12 bases left between them. The CDR3 length is 13 residues. CDR3 coding DNA: TGTGCCAGCTCATCGCGGCAGGAACAGCCCCAGCATTTT. As protein: CASSSRQEQPQHF.

Notes on this clonotype: Because it lacks the conserved phenylalanine or tryptophan at the end, this CDR3 is likely a read error. V gene TRBV15 combines with J gene TRBJ2-5; 8 bases are a match to TRBD2. Germline CDR1 is LNHNV and CDR2 is YYDKDF (reference sequence). V was clipped by 0 bases and J by 5 bases; unmatched bases: 5. The CDR3 has 15 amino acids. This CDR3 is CATSRDAGGAETQYL. CDR3 in DNA: TGTGCCACCAGCAGAGATGCGGGAGGAGCGGAGACCCAGTACTTA.

This sequence joins TRBV19 and TRBJ2-7; TRBD2 aligns across 8 bases. Losses at the gene ends were 10 bases for V and 3 bases for J; bases not matched to a gene: 11. Germline CDR1 reads LNHDA; CDR2 reads SQIVND (reference sequence). This CDR3 is 14 amino acids long. CDR3 in DNA: TGTGCCAATGGGTGGACTAGCAGCCTCTACGAGCAGTACTTC. The encoded protein is CANGWTSSLYEQYF.

V gene TRBV3-1 combines with J gene TRBJ2-5; D uncertain. CDR3 length equals 15 residues. The V gene's germline CDR1 is LGHDT and CDR2 YNNKEL (reference sequence). V lost 1 base and J 5 bases, leaving 14 bases between the germline ends. The chain's CDR3 is CASSQVNEPQETQYF. DNA of the CDR3: TGTGCCAGCAGCCAAGTAAACGAACCTCAGGAGACCCAGTACTTC.

This chain connects TRBV3-1 to TRBJ1-1; no definite D call. Between the trimmed V and J ends, which lost 2 bases and 4 bases, there was a span of 5 bases. The germline V gene encodes CDR1 LGHDT and CDR2 YNNKEL (reference sequence). The CDR3 totals 12 residues. DNA for the CDR3: TGTGCCAGCAGCCAACGATTCACTGAAGCTTTCTTT. This codes for CASSQRFTEAFF.